The rows below give T cell receptor beta chains drawn from one sample of a study of blood T cell repertoires in COVID-19. Method: immunoSEQ multiplex PCR; TCRdb's copy keeps in-frame clones and lacks some. The sample includes roughly 150,000 clones, 85% to 90% of them seen just once. Specimen: peripheral blood. The source of these receptors is a human donor in a cohort sampled during active COVID-19. Both conserved end residues are part of each CDR3. A D gene is named only where the DNA matches it firmly. Not every row has a clone size; where given, it reads once, few, many or a size class.

d_call,j_call,clone_size,v_call,cdr3_length,cdr3_nt,cdr3_aa
.,TRBJ2-3,.,TRBV28,13,TGTGCCAGCAGCAATTCTAGACTACGTACGCAGTATTTT,CASSNSRLRTQYF
TRBD2,TRBJ2-5,.,TRBV27,18,TGTGCCAGCAGTTTAAAGTCCTGGTACGGGGGGGCATCAGAGACCCAGTACTTC,CASSLKSWYGGASETQYF
.,TRBJ1-2,.,TRBV9,12,TGTGCCAGCAGCGACCCCCTAGGAGGCTACACCTTC,CASSDPLGGYTF
.,TRBJ1-2,few,TRBV6-2/TRBV6-3,15,TGTGCCAGCAGTACCCACAGGGTTACCAACTATGGCTACACCTTC,CASSTHRVTNYGYTF
TRBD1,TRBJ2-3,.,TRBV6-5,14,TGTGCCAGCAGCTGGGGACAGCCCACAGATACGCAGTATTTT,CASSWGQPTDTQYF
.,TRBJ2-1,.,TRBV6-2/TRBV6-3,14,TGTGCCAGCAGTTACGGAGGTATTGGGAATGAGCAGTTCTTC,CASSYGGIGNEQFF
.,TRBJ2-7,.,TRBV18,13,TGTGCCAGCTCAGAGGCCGTTTCCTACGAGCAGTACTTC,CASSEAVSYEQYF
.,TRBJ2-2,.,TRBV14,16,TGTGCCAGCAGCCAAGTGGGCGGGCTCGGCACCGGGGAGCTGTTTTTT,CASSQVGGLGTGELFF
TRBD1,TRBJ1-5,few,TRBV19,14,TGTGCCAGTAGTGTCGGACAGGGGCATCAGCCCCAGCATTTT,CASSVGQGHQPQHF
.,TRBJ2-3,.,TRBV5-1,13,TGCGCCAGCAGCTCCCTTGAGGAAGATACGCAGTATTTT,CASSSLEEDTQYF
TRBD1,TRBJ1-2,.,TRBV9,13,TGTGCCAGCAGCGTAGGGTCAGGGGGTGGCTACACCTTC,CASSVGSGGGYTF
.,TRBJ1-2,.,TRBV7-9,13,TGTGCCAGCAGCTTGGGGCAGAACTATGGCTACACCTTC,CASSLGQNYGYTF
.,TRBJ2-2,once,TRBV18,13,TGTGCCAGCTCACCACCGAATAGAGGGGAGCTGTTTTTT,CASSPPNRGELFF
TRBD1,TRBJ2-5,.,TRBV7-9,14,TGTGCCAGCAGCTCCCTAGACAGGGGAGAGACCCAGTACTTC,CASSSLDRGETQYF
TRBD1,TRBJ1-2,.,TRBV7-2,15,TGTGCCAGCAGCCCCAGGACAGGGCTGGGGGTAGGCTACACCTTC,CASSPRTGLGVGYTF